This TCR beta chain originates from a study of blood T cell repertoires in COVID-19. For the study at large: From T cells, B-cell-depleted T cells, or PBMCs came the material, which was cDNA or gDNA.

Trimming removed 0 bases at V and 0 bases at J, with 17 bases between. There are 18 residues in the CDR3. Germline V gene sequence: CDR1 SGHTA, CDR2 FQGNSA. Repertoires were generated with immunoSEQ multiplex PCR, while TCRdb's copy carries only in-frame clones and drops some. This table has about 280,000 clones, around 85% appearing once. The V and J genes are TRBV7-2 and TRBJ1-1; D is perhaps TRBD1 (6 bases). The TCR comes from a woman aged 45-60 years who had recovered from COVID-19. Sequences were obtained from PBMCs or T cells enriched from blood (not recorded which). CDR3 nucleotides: TGTGCCAGCAGCTTAGCTTTGGGGGGGCTCCTTCTGAACACTGAAGCTTTCTTT. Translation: CASSLALGGLLLNTEAFF.